This T cell receptor (beta chain) came from a study of control samples from healthy donors and cancer patients. The table came from immunoSEQ multiplex PCR; TCRdb's copy has only in-frame clones and leaves some out. The sample includes about 110,000 clones, more than 75% of them seen just once. V lost 1 base to trimming and J lost 0 bases, with 13 bases between them. This CDR3 is built from 17 residues. Per the germline V gene, CDR1 is SGHAT and CDR2 is FQNNGV. The V call is TRBV11-2, the J call TRBJ1-3, with D possibly matching TRBD1 (5 bases). The specimen was PBMCs. The sequence derives from a woman in her sixties with lung cancer. The CDR3: CASSLGAGRISGNTIYF. The DNA for the CDR3 is TGTGCCAGCAGCTTAGGGGCAGGGCGAATCTCTGGAAACACCATATATTTT.